There are a few counts of the clone carrying this T cell receptor beta chain. How the authors handled the data: It was from reference gene primer amplification that nucleated cell counts were estimated. TCRdb's table, derived via immunoSEQ multiplex PCR, lists solely in-frame clones and lacks some. V, J and clone size reflect that table, while D and trimming were determined from the DNA. This sample has tens of thousands of clones, with roughly 86% found just once. This entry belongs to a study of blood T cell repertoires in COVID-19. The CDR3 extends over 12 amino acids. CDR1 and CDR2 from the germline V gene are PRHDT and FYEKMQ (reference sequence). V lost 5 bases to trimming and J lost 7 bases, with 9 bases between them.

The chain has TRBV13 and TRBJ2-1; possibly TRBD1 for D (5 bases). Sequencing was done on a sample of peripheral blood. This receptor was obtained from a man over 45 with acute or convalescent COVID-19. The CDR3 spells CASSGRANEQFF. The CDR3 nucleotides read TGTGCCAGCAGCGGCAGGGCTAATGAGCAGTTCTTC.